Listed below are T cell receptor beta chains from one sample, sequenced in a study of cytomegalovirus exposure and HLA in healthy donors. Using immunoSEQ multiplex PCR, the repertoire was profiled, and TCRdb retains in-frame clones only, with some absent. The sample yields roughly 130,000 clones, 70% to 80% seen once. The sample taken for sequencing was PBMCs. The receptors shown here come from a man younger than 35 in good health and CMV-seronegative. Both conserved end residues are part of each CDR3. Fields, in order: J gene, D gene, clone size, CDR3 length, V gene, CDR3 DNA, CDR3 protein. The D gene is left open where the match is weak. The listing skips clone size in some rows; elsewhere it reads once, few, many or a size class.

TRBJ1-2,.,.,17,TRBV11-2,TGTGCCAGCAGCCGGGGATCGGAGGCAGGCACTAACTATGGCTACACCTTC,CASSRGSEAGTNYGYTF
TRBJ1-6,.,.,13,TRBV18,TGTGCCAGCTCACCTTACACCAATTCACCCCTCCACTTT,CASSPYTNSPLHF
TRBJ2-6,.,.,18,TRBV11-2,TGTGCCAGCAGCTTAAGGGCAGGGGGGAGACCTGGGGCCAACGTCCTGACTTTC,CASSLRAGGRPGANVLTF
TRBJ2-7,.,.,14,TRBV7-9,TGTGCCAGCGATCTCGGCGGAGCAGCCTACGAGCAGTACTTC,CASDLGGAAYEQYF
TRBJ2-3,TRBD2,.,16,TRBV28,TGTGCCAGCAGCCGAGTGACTAGCGGGATTGGAGATACGCAGTATTTT,CASSRVTSGIGDTQYF
TRBJ2-2,TRBD1,.,15,TRBV5-1,TGCGCCAGCAGCGAAGGGACAGTAGTTGGCGGGGAGCTGTTTTTT,CASSEGTVVGGELFF
TRBJ1-1,.,.,13,TRBV19,TGTGCCAGTAGTATGATGGGAGGCACTGAAGCTTTCTTT,CASSMMGGTEAFF
TRBJ1-1,.,.,15,TRBV27,TGTGCCAGCAGCCTGAGGTTCCCCTCGAACACTGAAGCTTTCTTT,CASSLRFPSNTEAFF
TRBJ1-2,.,.,18,TRBV5-4,TGTGCCAGCTGCCCAAACTCGGAGGGGGGGGAGTGTAACTATGGCTACACCTTC,CASCPNSEGGECNYGYTF
TRBJ2-6,.,.,16,TRBV28,TGTGCCAGCAGTTCACCAGGACAGCAAGGGGCCAACGTCCTGACTTTC,CASSSPGQQGANVLTF
TRBJ1-6,TRBD1,.,15,TRBV6-1,TGTGCCAGCAGTTTCGGGACAGGAGAGGTTTCACCCCTCCACTTT,CASSFGTGEVSPLHF
TRBJ2-2,.,.,16,TRBV7-8,TGTGCCAGCAGCTTAGGTCGGCGGGAGAACACCGGGGAGCTGTTTTTT,CASSLGRRENTGELFF
TRBJ1-5,.,.,15,TRBV19,TGTGCCAGTACTAACATAGACAGGCGTGGGGACCCCCAGCATTTT,CASTNIDRRGDPQHF
TRBJ2-3,TRBD2,.,15,TRBV6-1,TGTGCCAGCATCTGGTCTAGCGGGGCTTCAGATACGCAGTATTTT,CASIWSSGASDTQYF
TRBJ2-7,TRBD1,.,14,TRBV6-5,TGTGCCAGCAGTTCCATGGACAGGGGTTACGAGCAGTACTTC,CASSSMDRGYEQYF
TRBJ2-7,TRBD1,.,20,TRBV4-3,TGCGCCAGCAGCCAGTCTCAAGAGGACAGGGGCGCGACATCTAACTACGAGCAGTACTTC,CASSQSQEDRGATSNYEQYF
TRBJ1-6,.,.,13,TRBV6-4,TGTGCCAGCAGTGCCGAACAGAATTCACCCCTCCACTTT,CASSAEQNSPLHF
TRBJ1-3,.,few,15,TRBV7-9,TGTGCCAGCAGCTTATCAGGCATCTCTGGAAACACCATATATTTT,CASSLSGISGNTIYF
TRBJ2-2,TRBD2,once,18,TRBV5-1,TGCGCCAGCAGCTTGAAGGCTAGCGGGAGTGTAAACACCGGGGAGCTGTTTTTT,CASSLKASGSVNTGELFF
TRBJ1-6,TRBD1,few,14,TRBV7-9,TGTGCCAGCAGACCCGGACAGGGGAATTCACCCCTCCACTTT,CASRPGQGNSPLHF
TRBJ2-3,TRBD2,few,13,TRBV4-1,TGCGCCAGCAGCCAAACTAGCGGGTTTGCGCAGTATTTT,CASSQTSGFAQYF
TRBJ2-7,TRBD2,.,16,TRBV15,TGTGCCACCAGCAGAGATGGGGCTAGCGGTCCCTACGAGCAGTACTTC,CATSRDGASGPYEQYF
TRBJ2-7,.,.,14,TRBV28,TGTGCCAGCAGTTTCTTAGGACAGAACTACGAGCAGTACTTC,CASSFLGQNYEQYF
TRBJ2-2,TRBD2,.,15,TRBV6-5,TGTGCCAGCAGTTACGGGCTAGCGGACACCGGGGAGCTGTTTTTT,CASSYGLADTGELFF
TRBJ1-2,.,.,13,TRBV9,TGTGCCAGCAGCGTAGGTGAAGGGGTCGGCTACACCTTC,CASSVGEGVGYTF
TRBJ2-3,TRBD2,.,18,TRBV19,TGTGCCAGTAGTATCGGGGGACTAGCGGTCCTGAGCACAGATACGCAGTATTTT,CASSIGGLAVLSTDTQYF
TRBJ2-2,TRBD2,.,14,TRBV6-5,TGTGCCAGCAGTTACTCGGGGGGGTCCGGGGAGCTGTTTTTT,CASSYSGGSGELFF
TRBJ2-1,TRBD2,.,15,TRBV6-5,TGTGCCAGCAACCAACTAGCGGGAGGACGGAATGAGCAGTTCTTC,CASNQLAGGRNEQFF
TRBJ2-5,TRBD1,once,12,TRBV30,TGTGCCTGGAACAGGGGGCCGCGAGGCCAGTACTTC,CAWNRGPRGQYF
TRBJ2-7,TRBD2,.,16,TRBV6-5,TGTGCCAGCAGTTTGGGACTAGCGGGAGGGATAGGCGAGCAGTACTTC,CASSLGLAGGIGEQYF
TRBJ2-3,.,once,14,TRBV18,TGTGCCAGCTCACAACAGGGATCCCCAGATACGCAGTATTTT,CASSQQGSPDTQYF
TRBJ2-1,TRBD2,.,17,TRBV2,TGTGCCAGCAGTGAAGGGACTAGCGGGTTATTCTACAATGAGCAGTTCTTC,CASSEGTSGLFYNEQFF
TRBJ1-3,.,.,15,TRBV27,TGTGCCAGCAGTCCCAGAAGAGGCTCCGGAAACACCATATATTTT,CASSPRRGSGNTIYF
TRBJ2-7,TRBD1,.,16,TRBV7-2,TGTGCCAGCAGCTTAATTAGGACAGGGCCCGCCTACGAGCAGTACTTC,CASSLIRTGPAYEQYF
TRBJ2-7,TRBD2,.,13,TRBV7-6,TGTGCCAGCAGGGCGGGAGGGCCTTCCGAGCAGTACTTC,CASRAGGPSEQYF
TRBJ2-1,.,.,13,TRBV27,TGTGCCAGCAGTCCCACTACGTACAATGAGCGGTTCTTC,CASSPTTYNERFF
TRBJ1-1,.,.,14,TRBV29-1,TGCAGCGTTGCCCGAATAGGGGTGAACACTGAAGCTTTCTTT,CSVARIGVNTEAFF
TRBJ2-7,.,few,14,TRBV4-3,TGCGCCAGCAGCCTACGCGTGAGAACCTACGAGCAGTACTTC,CASSLRVRTYEQYF
TRBJ1-1,.,.,14,TRBV15,TGTGCCACCAGCAGAGGAGAAGGCACAGCTGAAGCTTTCTTT,CATSRGEGTAEAFF
TRBJ2-1,.,.,18,TRBV19,TGTGCCAGTAGTATCGTTCGTGGTAGCGGACCATCCTACAATGAGCAGTTCTTC,CASSIVRGSGPSYNEQFF
TRBJ2-7,.,.,14,TRBV28,TGTGCCAGCAGTTTCTACCAGGGTAGCTACGAGCAGTACTTC,CASSFYQGSYEQYF
TRBJ2-7,.,.,15,TRBV9,TGTGCCAGCAGCCGCACAGACCCACCACCCTACGAGCAGTACTTC,CASSRTDPPPYEQYF
TRBJ2-1,TRBD2,.,15,TRBV6-6,TGTGCCAGCTGGGTCTCCGGGAGGGCCTCCAATGAGCAGTTCTTC,CASWVSGRASNEQFF
TRBJ1-6,TRBD1,once,15,TRBV6-6,TGTGCCAGCAGTTTCGACAGGGGGTCGAATTCACCCCTCCACTTT,CASSFDRGSNSPLHF
TRBJ1-5,TRBD1,.,16,TRBV13,TGTGCCAGCAGCTTAGGAGGGGGCGCATTGGATCAGCCCCAGCATTTT,CASSLGGGALDQPQHF
TRBJ1-4,.,.,17,TRBV15,TGTGCCACCAGCAGAACAACAGGAGTCCCAACTAATGAAAAACTGTTTTTT,CATSRTTGVPTNEKLFF
TRBJ1-2,.,.,12,TRBV7-3,TGTGCCAGCAGAACCACTCCCCGAGGCTACACCTTC,CASRTTPRGYTF
TRBJ1-3,TRBD1,.,16,TRBV7-9,TGTGCCAGCAGGGGACAGGGGGCGCCTCCTGGAAACACCATATATTTT,CASRGQGAPPGNTIYF
TRBJ2-7,TRBD1,.,14,TRBV5-1,TGCGCCAGCAGCTTGGGGGGGACAGTCTACGAGCAGTACTTC,CASSLGGTVYEQYF
TRBJ2-1,.,.,14,TRBV29-1,TGCAGCGTCCAGAACCCGAGGACCTACAATGAGCAGTTCTTC,CSVQNPRTYNEQFF
TRBJ2-2,TRBD2,.,15,TRBV6-5,TGTGCCAGCCACAAAGCGGGAGGGCCCGTCGGGGAGCTGTTTTTT,CASHKAGGPVGELFF
TRBJ1-1,TRBD1,many,15,TRBV10-1,TGCGCCAGCAGTGACTCCGGACAGGGTTGGACTGAAGCTTTCTTT,CASSDSGQGWTEAFF
TRBJ1-2,TRBD1,few,14,TRBV30,TGTGCCTGGAGTGTCGGGACAGGGCTGTATGGCTACACCTTC,CAWSVGTGLYGYTF
TRBJ1-2,.,.,14,TRBV29-1,TGCAGCGTTGATGTGGCCATGTCTAACTATGGCTACACCTTC,CSVDVAMSNYGYTF
TRBJ1-3,.,.,13,TRBV30,TGTGCCTGGCGACTTAGCTCTGGAAACACCATATATTTT,CAWRLSSGNTIYF